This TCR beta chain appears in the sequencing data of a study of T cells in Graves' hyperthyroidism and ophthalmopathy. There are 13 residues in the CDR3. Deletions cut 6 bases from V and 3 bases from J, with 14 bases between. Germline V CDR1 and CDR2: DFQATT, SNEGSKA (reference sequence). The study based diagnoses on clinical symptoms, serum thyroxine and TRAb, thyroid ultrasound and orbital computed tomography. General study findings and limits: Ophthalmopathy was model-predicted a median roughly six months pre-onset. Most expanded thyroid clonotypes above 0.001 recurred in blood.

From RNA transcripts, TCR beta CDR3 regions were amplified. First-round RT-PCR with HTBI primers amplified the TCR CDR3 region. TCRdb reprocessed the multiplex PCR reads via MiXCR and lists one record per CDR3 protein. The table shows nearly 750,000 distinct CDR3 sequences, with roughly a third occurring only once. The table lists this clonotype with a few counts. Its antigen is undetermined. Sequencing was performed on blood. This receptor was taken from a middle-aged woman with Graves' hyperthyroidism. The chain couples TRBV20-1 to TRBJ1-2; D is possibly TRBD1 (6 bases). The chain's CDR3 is CSAVPRGYYGYTF. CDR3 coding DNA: TGCAGTGCCGTTCCAAGGGGGTACTATGGCTACACCTTC.